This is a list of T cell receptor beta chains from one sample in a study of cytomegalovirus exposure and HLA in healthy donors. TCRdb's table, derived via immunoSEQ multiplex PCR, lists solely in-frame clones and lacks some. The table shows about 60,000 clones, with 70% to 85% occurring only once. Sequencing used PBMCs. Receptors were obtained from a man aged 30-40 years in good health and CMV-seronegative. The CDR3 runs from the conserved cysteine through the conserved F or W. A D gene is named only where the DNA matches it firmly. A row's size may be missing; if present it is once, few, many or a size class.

CAWRGPGGLRGYGYTF | TGTGCCTGGAGGGGACCGGGGGGGCTCCGGGGCTATGGCTACACCTTC | TRBJ1-2 | . | few | TRBV30
CASSISGRASSYNEQFF | TGTGCCAGCAGCATAAGCGGGAGGGCAAGCTCCTACAATGAGCAGTTCTTC | TRBJ2-1 | TRBD2 | . | TRBV7-8
CASSPGTAGYSQYF | TGTGCCAGCAGTCCTGGGACAGCAGGCTATTCGCAGTATTTT | TRBJ2-3 | TRBD1 | . | TRBV6-1
CAISEASGSNYGYTF | TGTGCCATCAGTGAGGCCTCGGGATCTAACTATGGCTACACCTTC | TRBJ1-2 | . | few | TRBV10-3
CASSIVGGTGELFF | TGTGCCAGTAGTATAGTGGGGGGCACCGGGGAGCTGTTTTTT | TRBJ2-2 | . | . | TRBV19
CASTEYRGGNGYTF | TGTGCCAGCACCGAATACCGTGGGGGCAATGGCTACACCTTC | TRBJ1-2 | . | few | TRBV11-3
CASRSGSNYGYTF | TGTGCCAGCAGGTCGGGTTCTAACTATGGCTACACCTTC | TRBJ1-2 | . | . | TRBV6-6
CASSYSDTGGLFEQYF | TGTGCCAGCAGTTACTCGGATACGGGGGGCCTTTTCGAGCAGTACTTC | TRBJ2-7 | . | . | TRBV6-5
CASSHADRGVRETQYF | TGTGCCAGCAGCCACGCAGACAGGGGGGTACGAGAGACCCAGTACTTC | TRBJ2-5 | TRBD1 | . | TRBV14
CASSMTGSGIYEQYF | TGTGCCAGTAGTATGACGGGTTCGGGAATCTACGAGCAGTACTTC | TRBJ2-7 | . | . | TRBV19
CASSLRQAKNIQYF | TGTGCCAGCAGTTTACGACAGGCCAAAAACATTCAGTACTTC | TRBJ2-4 | . | . | TRBV28
CASSLNPVPQETQYF | TGTGCCAGCAGCTTGAATCCTGTCCCCCAAGAGACCCAGTACTTC | TRBJ2-5 | . | few | TRBV5-4
CASSLGGTANYGYTF | TGTGCCAGCAGCTTAGGAGGGACAGCGAACTATGGCTACACCTTC | TRBJ1-2 | TRBD1 | . | TRBV7-2
CASSRSNIQYF | TGTGCCAGCAGCCGGTCTAACATTCAGTACTTC | TRBJ2-4 | . | . | TRBV11-3
CASSPWGRAGNEQFF | TGTGCCAGCAGCCCCTGGGGGAGGGCCGGGAATGAGCAGTTCTTC | TRBJ2-1 | TRBD2 | . | TRBV27
CASSLDAGTHGPDTQYF | TGTGCCAGCAGCTTGGACGCCGGGACACATGGGCCAGATACGCAGTATTTT | TRBJ2-3 | . | . | TRBV5-4
CASSEGTGIDYGYTF | TGTGCCAGCAGCGAGGGGACAGGGATAGACTATGGCTACACCTTC | TRBJ1-2 | TRBD1 | . | TRBV9
CATLSNNEKLFF | TGTGCCACACTTTCAAATAATGAAAAACTGTTTTTT | TRBJ1-4 | . | . | TRBV10-3
CASSYSGAIPYEQYF | TGTGCCAGCAGTTACAGCGGGGCGATCCCCTACGAGCAGTACTTC | TRBJ2-7 | TRBD2 | . | TRBV6-5
CSVEAGGLYEQYF | TGCAGCGTTGAAGCAGGGGGCCTCTACGAGCAGTACTTC | TRBJ2-7 | TRBD1 | . | TRBV29-1
CAWRATGVRDYLGEQYF | TGTGCCTGGAGGGCGACAGGGGTTAGGGACTACCTGGGGGAGCAGTACTTC | TRBJ2-7 | . | . | TRBV30
CASSPGGTYGYTF | TGTGCCAGCTCACCAGGGGGCACCTATGGCTACACCTTC | TRBJ1-2 | . | . | TRBV18
CASSRTGFGYGYTF | TGTGCCAGTAGTAGGACAGGATTCGGGTATGGCTACACCTTC | TRBJ1-2 | TRBD1 | few | TRBV19
CASSENRGDNEQFF | TGTGCCAGCAGTGAAAACAGGGGTGACAATGAGCAGTTCTTC | TRBJ2-1 | TRBD1 | few | TRBV6-1
CASSLIGEGNIQYF | TGTGCCAGCAGCTTAATAGGGGAGGGAAACATTCAGTACTTC | TRBJ2-4 | TRBD2 | . | TRBV7-9
CASEHRDSSYEQYF | TGTGCCAGCGAGCATCGGGACAGCTCCTACGAGCAGTACTTC | TRBJ2-7 | TRBD1 | few | TRBV11-3
CASSEGQGSYNEQFF | TGTGCCAGCAGCGAGGGACAGGGATCATACAATGAGCAGTTCTTC | TRBJ2-1 | TRBD1 | . | TRBV5-6
CASSLLAGGPHEQYF | TGTGCCAGCAGTTTACTAGCGGGAGGGCCCCACGAGCAGTACTTC | TRBJ2-7 | TRBD2 | . | TRBV6-5
CASSGGRGRERYGYPF | TGTGCCAGCAGTGGCGGGCGGGGTAGGGAAAGATATGGCTACCCCTTC | TRBJ1-2 | . | . | TRBV6-1
CASTVEGTAVEQYF | TGTGCCAGCACCGTGGAGGGGACAGCGGTCGAGCAGTACTTC | TRBJ2-7 | . | . | TRBV2
CASSDNGAAIDQPQHF | TGTGCCAGCAGTGATAATGGGGCAGCTATCGATCAGCCCCAGCATTTT | TRBJ1-5 | . | . | TRBV2
CASSSRGSPTNEKLFF | TGTGCCAGCAGTTCCAGGGGTTCCCCAACTAATGAAAAACTGTTTTTT | TRBJ1-4 | . | once | TRBV11-2
CASSPGASLGNIQYF | TGTGCCAGCTCACCTGGGGCTAGTCTCGGAAACATTCAGTACTTC | TRBJ2-4 | . | . | TRBV18
CASSQAQGAPYEQYF | TGCGCCAGCAGCCAAGCACAGGGGGCCCCCTACGAGCAGTACTTC | TRBJ2-7 | TRBD1 | . | TRBV4-3
CASSLKTQGGEKLFF | TGTGCCAGCAGCTTAAAGACACAGGGTGGTGAAAAACTGTTTTTT | TRBJ1-4 | . | once | TRBV7-2
CASTARENTEAFF | TGCGCCAGCACCGCCCGGGAGAACACTGAAGCTTTCTTT | TRBJ1-1 | . | . | TRBV10-1
CASSDSPFLGDPSTDTQYF | TGTGCCAGCAGTGACTCGCCCTTTCTGGGAGATCCTAGCACAGATACGCAGTATTTT | TRBJ2-3 | . | . | TRBV6-4
CASSPPSEKLFF | TGTGCCAGCAGTCCCCCGAGTGAAAAACTGTTTTTT | TRBJ1-4 | . | few | TRBV28
CASKQGIVNEQFF | TGTGCCAGCAAACAGGGGATCGTGAATGAGCAGTTCTTC | TRBJ2-1 | TRBD1 | . | TRBV2
CASSQGGLAGVLEQFF | TGCGCCAGCAGCCAAGGCGGACTAGCGGGAGTCCTTGAGCAGTTCTTC | TRBJ2-1 | TRBD2 | . | TRBV4-1
CASSFLPGKGHGYTF | TGTGCCAGCAGTTTCCTTCCGGGAAAGGGTCATGGCTACACCTTC | TRBJ1-2 | . | . | TRBV27
CASSQTSGGAYEQYF | TGTGCCAGCAGCCAGACTAGCGGGGGGGCCTACGAGCAGTACTTC | TRBJ2-7 | TRBD2 | . | TRBV7-2
CASRNLAGGPSSEQFF | TGCGCCAGCAGAAATCTAGCGGGAGGGCCATCAAGTGAGCAGTTCTTC | TRBJ2-1 | TRBD2 | . | TRBV4-1
CASGTGGSGEPQHF | TGCGCCAGCGGGACAGGGGGCTCTGGGGAGCCCCAGCATTTT | TRBJ1-5 | TRBD1 | . | TRBV5-1
CASSLELGQASQYF | TGTGCCAGCAGCTTGGAACTTGGGCAAGCATCGCAGTATTTT | TRBJ2-3 | . | . | TRBV5-4
CASWAGINYNSPLHF | TGTGCCAGTTGGGCAGGGATAAACTATAATTCACCCCTCCACTTT | TRBJ1-6 | . | . | TRBV6-1
CASSRRTGGANSPLHF | TGTGCCAGCAGCCGACGAACAGGGGGCGCGAATTCACCCCTCCACTTT | TRBJ1-6 | TRBD1 | . | TRBV7-2
CASSLGAPTHNEQFF | TGTGCCAGCAGCTTGGGCGCTCCCACCCACAATGAGCAGTTCTTC | TRBJ2-1 | . | . | TRBV7-3
CACVVGQVNSPLHF | TGTGCCTGCGTCGTTGGACAGGTTAATTCCCCCCTCCACTTT | TRBJ1-6 | TRBD1 | . | TRBV30
CASRDGRRGQPQHF | TGTGCCAGCAGGGACGGTCGAAGGGGTCAGCCCCAGCATTTT | TRBJ1-5 | . | . | TRBV6-5
CASSLDSNYGYTF | TGCGCCAGCAGCCTAGATTCGAACTATGGCTACACCTTC | TRBJ1-2 | . | . | TRBV23-1
CAWSVPTLGHTEAFF | TGTGCCTGGAGTGTACCAACACTCGGACATACTGAAGCTTTCTTT | TRBJ1-1 | . | . | TRBV30
CSVARDRGQAEQFF | TGCAGCGTTGCTAGGGACAGGGGGCAGGCTGAGCAGTTCTTC | TRBJ2-1 | TRBD1 | . | TRBV29-1
CASSVQGSGANVLTF | TGTGCCAGCAGCGTACAGGGATCTGGGGCCAACGTCCTGACTTTC | TRBJ2-6 | . | . | TRBV7-3
CASSLLWESYNEQFF | TGTGCCAGCAGCCTCCTATGGGAGTCCTACAATGAGCAGTTCTTC | TRBJ2-1 | . | . | TRBV2
CASSPAGGNQPQHF | TGTGCCAGCTCACCGGCAGGGGGGAATCAGCCCCAGCATTTT | TRBJ1-5 | TRBD1 | . | TRBV18
CSALNEKLFF | TGCAGTGCCCTTAATGAAAAACTGTTTTTT | TRBJ1-4 | . | . | TRBV20-1
CASSPAGVNTQYF | TGTGCCAGCAGCCCAGCGGGGGTGAATACGCAGTATTTT | TRBJ2-3 | TRBD2 | . | TRBV11-1
CASTTGGASGEKNEQFF | TGTGCCAGCACCACAGGGGGCGCAAGCGGGGAGAAGAATGAGCAGTTCTTC | TRBJ2-1 | TRBD1 | . | TRBV28